The 4 T cell receptor beta chains below all came from one sample that was sequenced in a study of cytomegalovirus exposure and HLA in healthy donors. In the PCR, 60 Vbeta and 13 Jbeta primers were used. The data were produced by immunoSEQ multiplex PCR, yet TCRdb's version contains in-frame clones alone and is incomplete. The repertoire includes about 110,000 clones, around 79% of them detected once, and roughly 1.3% sits in the top ten. The sequenced sample was PBMCs. Every receptor here comes from a woman in her twenties or thirties in good health and CMV-seronegative.

The CDR3 bases are TGTGCCAGCAGCAAAGTAAGTGGGGGGACCACAGATACGCAGTATTTT. As protein: CASSKVSGGTTDTQYF. The chain uses TRBV21-1 and TRBJ2-3; the DNA was not compared with TRBD2, the D call given in the table. TRBV21-1 constitutes a pseudogene. The CDR3 sequence is 16 residues long.

The sample holds a few counts of this clone. J is TRBJ2-3 and V is TRBV29-1; TRBD1 matches 9 bases. Germline values: CDR1 SQVTM, CDR2 ANQGSEA. This CDR3 contains 14 residues. J was trimmed by 2 bases and V by 7 bases; bases with no gene match: 7. This CDR3 reads CSGARDRATDTQYF. The CDR3 DNA sequence: TGCAGCGGCGCGAGGGACAGGGCCACAGATACGCAGTATTTT.

The chain couples TRBV5-1 to TRBJ1-3, with D possibly TRBD1 on 5 matching bases. CDR3 length: 17 amino acids. Per the germline V gene, CDR1 is SGHRS and CDR2 is YFSETQ. V lost 4 bases to trimming and J lost 0 bases, with 17 bases between them. Here the CDR3 reads CASSLLTTGVSGNTIYF. The CDR3 DNA is TGCGCCAGCAGCCTTCTAACCACAGGAGTCTCTGGAAACACCATATATTTT.

This clone came up once. The chain recombines TRBV6-5 with TRBJ2-7; the match to TRBD1 covers 10 bases. From germline, CDR1 is MNHEY and CDR2 SVGAGI. This CDR3 region has 14 residues. Losses at the gene ends were 6 bases for V and 3 bases for J; bases not matched to a gene: 5. The CDR3 coding sequence is TGTGCCAGCAGCCTCCGGGACAGGGGCTACGAGCAGTACTTC. Translating gives CASSLRDRGYEQYF.